The subject of this entry is one TCR beta chain. Its antigen remains unknown. The sample originates from a study of monozygotic twins with inflammatory bowel disease. Notes on the study in general: Healthy co-twins showed greater TCRbeta diversity (inverse Simpson) than IBD patients. Differing immunosuppressive treatments may have added variability to patient repertoires. Distinguishing T cell subtypes was not possible.

Per the germline V gene, CDR1 is SNHLY and CDR2 is FYNNEI. The length of the CDR3 is 15 residues. There were eight separate reactions per sample in which cDNA was made. For each CDR3 protein, TCRdb gives one entry from its re-call of the 5' RACE reads, without DNA. The sample holds 200,000 to 250,000 distinct CDR3 sequences. The TCR sequence derives from a human donor with ulcerative colitis or Crohn's disease, or a healthy co-twin of an affected twin (not recorded which). The V call is TRBV2, the J call TRBJ1-1; the D call from TCRdb, TRBD1, cannot be confirmed without DNA. Sequencing was performed on blood. CDR3 loop: CASRRDRGGNTEAFF.